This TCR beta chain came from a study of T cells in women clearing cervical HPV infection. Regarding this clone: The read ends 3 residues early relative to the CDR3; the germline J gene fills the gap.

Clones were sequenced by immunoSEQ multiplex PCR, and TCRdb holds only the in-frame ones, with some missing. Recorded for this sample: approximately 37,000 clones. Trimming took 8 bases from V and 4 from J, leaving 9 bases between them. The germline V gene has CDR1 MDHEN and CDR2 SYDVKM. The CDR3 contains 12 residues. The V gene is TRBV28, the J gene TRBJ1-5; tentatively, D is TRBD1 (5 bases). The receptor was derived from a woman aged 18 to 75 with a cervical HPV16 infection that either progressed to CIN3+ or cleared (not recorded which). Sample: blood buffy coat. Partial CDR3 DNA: TGTGCCAGCTCCGGGGGGAATCAGCCC. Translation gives CASSGGNQP. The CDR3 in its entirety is CASSGGNQPQHF.